The 23 T cell receptor beta chains in this list originate from one sample, sequenced in a study of blood T cell repertoires in COVID-19. Method: immunoSEQ multiplex PCR; TCRdb's copy keeps in-frame clones and lacks some. This table holds over 150,000 clones, roughly 83% found once. Input material: peripheral blood. The receptors derive from a woman aged 60 to 75 with acute or convalescent COVID-19.

V usage is TRBV4-3 and J usage is TRBJ1-4, with D possibly being TRBD1 (6 bases). Germline V CDR1 and CDR2: LGHNA, YSLEER. This CDR3 is 16 amino acids long. Trimming removed 3 bases at V and 7 bases at J, with 18 bases between. The CDR3 here is CASSQPGEGIGEKLFF. The CDR3, as DNA: TGCGCCAGCAGCCAGCCAGGGGAGGGAATCGGTGAAAAACTGTTTTTT.

J is TRBJ1-2 and V is TRBV6-2 or TRBV6-3; 10 bases align to TRBD1. Losses at the gene ends were 2 bases for V and 7 bases for J; bases not matched to a gene: 4. The CDR3 has 14 residues. The V gene's germline CDR1 is MNHEY and CDR2 SVGEGT. CDR3 DNA: TGTGCCAGCAGTTACACCCGGACAGGGGGTGGCTACACCTTC. This translates into CASSYTRTGGGYTF.

The V and J genes are TRBV7-2 and TRBJ2-1; 8 bases agree with TRBD2. V dropped 1 base and J dropped 8; count of bases not matched to a gene: 4. CDR3 length: 14 residues. Germline values: CDR1 SGHTA, CDR2 FQGNSA. DNA for the CDR3: TGTGCCAGCAGCTTAGACGGGGGGGCCTATGAGCAGTTCTTC. Its protein product is CASSLDGGAYEQFF.

The chain is built from TRBV28 and TRBJ1-5; 7 bases are shared with TRBD1. J lost 0 bases, V lost 5 bases, and 13 bases had no gene match. The CDR3 contains 18 residues. Germline-derived CDR1 and CDR2 are MDHEN and SYDVKM. The CDR3 spells CASSLSGQDNYSNQPQHF. The CDR3 coding sequence is TGTGCCAGCAGTCTTAGCGGACAGGATAATTATAGCAATCAGCCCCAGCATTTT.

This chain connects TRBV7-3 to TRBJ2-1; TRBD2 agrees at 7 bases. Germline V gene sequence: CDR1 SGHTA, CDR2 FQGTGA. The CDR3 contains 14 residues. V shed 5 bases and J 4 bases; nucleotides not matched to a gene: 5. The CDR3 coding sequence is TGTGCCAGCAGCGGACTAGATCCGTACAATGAGCAGTTCTTC. Protein product: CASSGLDPYNEQFF.

The V and J genes are TRBV29-1 and TRBJ2-2, with D maybe TRBD1 (6 bases). The CDR3 is 14 amino acids. The ends were cut back, 6 bases at V and 5 bases at J, with 16 bases in the middle. From germline, CDR1 is SQVTM and CDR2 ANQGSEA. CDR3 bases: TGCAGCGTCACGAGCTACCAGGGGACCGGGGAGCTGTTTTTT. Amino acids: CSVTSYQGTGELFF.

The genes are TRBV5-4 and TRBJ2-7, with 12 positions matching TRBD2. From germline, CDR1 is SGHNT and CDR2 YYREEE (reference sequence). With 4 bases clipped from V and 2 bases from J, the junction kept 4 bases outside the gene matches. There are 15 residues in the CDR3. Written as DNA, the CDR3 is TGTGCCAGCAGCAGAGCTAGCGGGGGGGCCTACGAGCAGTACTTC. As protein: CASSRASGGAYEQYF.

The CDR3 nucleotides read TGTGCTAGTGGTTCCGGCGGACAGGGGGTTTCCAAGCCACTACTCTATGAGCAGTTCTTC. This codes for CASGSGGQGVSKPLLYEQFF. The chain combines TRBV12-5 with TRBJ2-1; TRBD1 aligns across 10 bases. Germline V gene sequence: CDR1 LGHNT, CDR2 FRNRAP. There are 20 residues in the CDR3. Unmatched junction bases numbered 23, after V lost 4 bases and J lost 8 bases.

The V call is TRBV5-4, the J call TRBJ1-6; 8 bases line up with TRBD1. CDR3 length equals 15 residues. The germline gives CDR1 SGHNT, CDR2 YYREEE (reference sequence). V lost 1 base to trimming and J lost 9 bases; unmatched junction nucleotides: 6. The CDR3 here is CASSLSGQGSSPLHF. The CDR3 DNA follows: TGTGCCAGCAGCTTGTCCGGACAGGGCAGTTCACCCCTCCACTTT. The whole variable domain, filled in from reference TRBV5-4 and TRBJ1-6, reads ETGVTQSPTHLIKTRGQQVTLRCSSQSGHNTVSWYQQALGQGPQFIFQYYREEENGRGNFPPRFSGLQFPNYSSELNVNALELDDSALYLCASSLSGQGSSPLHFGNGTRLTVT.

V usage is TRBV30 and J usage is TRBJ2-5; 7 nucleotides align to TRBD1. The J segment lost 2 bases and the V segment lost 4 bases, leaving 7 bases of the junction unmatched. Germline values: CDR1 GTSNPN, CDR2 SVGIG (reference sequence). This CDR3 has 14 residues. CDR3 sequence: CAWTHGTAQETQYF. CDR3 DNA: TGTGCCTGGACCCACGGGACAGCGCAAGAGACCCAGTACTTC.

A note on this clone: The germline gene is not matched at one end of the junction; a read error may be the cause. The J gene is TRBJ2-2, the V gene TRBV7-7, with D perhaps TRBD2 (5 bases). This CDR3 contains 15 residues. Germline loops: CDR1 SSHAT, CDR2 FNYEAQ (reference sequence). CDR3 sequence reads: CASSLGLANTGELFF. The DNA for the CDR3 is TGTGCTAGCAGCTTAGGCCTAGCAAACACCGGGGAGCTGTTTTTT.

The chain carries TRBV6-2 or TRBV6-3 and TRBJ1-1; 7 nucleotides align to TRBD1. Per germline, CDR1 MNHEY and CDR2 SVGEGT. The CDR3 sequence is 14 residues long. The V and J ends lost 2 bases and 2 bases, in that order; junction bases with no gene match: 2. This CDR3 reads CASSYRQGNTEAFF. CDR3 nucleotide sequence: TGTGCCAGCAGTTACAGACAGGGTAACACTGAAGCTTTCTTT.

The rearrangement uses TRBV20-1 and TRBJ1-2, with no clear D. This CDR3 region has 11 residues. Germline V gene data show CDR1 as DFQATT and CDR2 as SNEGSKA (reference sequence). V lost 2 bases and J lost 4, with 5 bases in between. The CDR3 DNA sequence: TGCAGTGCTAGAAGGAGCTATGGCTACACCTTC. The encoded protein is CSARRSYGYTF.

This clone was detected once. The chain carries TRBV11-3 and TRBJ1-2; D is possibly TRBD1 (5 bases). Germline loops: CDR1 SGHNT, CDR2 YENEEA. This CDR3 has 13 amino acids. The V end was cut by 2 bases, the J end by 5 bases, with 9 bases between. CDR3 sequence: CASSLRQLYGYTF. The CDR3 nucleotides read TGTGCCAGCAGCTTAAGACAGCTTTATGGCTACACCTTC.

This chain uses TRBV6-5 with TRBJ1-1; 11 bases align to TRBD1. This CDR3 is built from 16 residues. Germline CDR1 reads MNHEY; CDR2 reads SVGAGI. J lost 3 bases, V lost 4 bases, and 7 bases had no gene match. Here the CDR3 DNA reads TGTGCCAGCAGTTCGTGGACAGGGGGCCTATACACTGAAGCTTTCTTT. Protein sequence: CASSSWTGGLYTEAFF.

This rearrangement joins TRBV28 to TRBJ1-2; D may be TRBD1 (6 bases). Per germline, CDR1 MDHEN and CDR2 SYDVKM. The CDR3 is 16 residues long. The V end was cut by 5 bases, the J end by 5 bases, with 21 bases between. As DNA, the CDR3 is TGTGCCAGCAGTAACCCCGGGGGGCAGGGTCGGTATGGCTACACCTTC. Translated, it gives CASSNPGGQGRYGYTF.

V is TRBV18 and J is TRBJ1-5; D is uncertain. This CDR3 has 15 residues. Trimming stripped 2 bases from V and 6 bases from J, with 14 bases between. The germline V gene encodes CDR1 KGHSH and CDR2 LQKENI. This CDR3 is CASSPEGLQGQPQHF. The CDR3 nucleotides read TGTGCCAGCTCACCAGAGGGCCTTCAAGGTCAGCCCCAGCATTTT.

The V gene is TRBV7-2, the J gene TRBJ2-7; 8 bases line up with TRBD1. Unmatched junction bases numbered 10, after V lost 5 bases and J lost 4 bases. The CDR3 extends over 15 amino acids. Looked up from germline, CDR1 is SGHTA and CDR2 is FQGNSA. The CDR3 sequence: CASSPDRGSQYEQYF. The DNA for the CDR3 is TGTGCCAGCAGCCCCGACAGGGGAAGCCAGTACGAGCAGTACTTC.

The rearrangement uses TRBV11-3 and TRBJ1-2; TRBD1 matches at 7 bases. The V segment lost 10 bases and the J segment 6 bases; nucleotides outside the gene matches: 14. CDR3 length equals 14 residues. Germline assignment: CDR1 SGHNT and CDR2 YENEEA. As DNA, the CDR3 is TGTGCCACCCCTCGAGGGGGCGCGAGCGATGGCTACACCTTC. Translating it yields CATPRGGASDGYTF.

This chain joins TRBV27 and TRBJ2-1, with D perhaps TRBD1 (6 bases). This CDR3 comprises 13 residues. Germline V gene sequence: CDR1 MNHEY, CDR2 SMNVEV (reference sequence). V dropped 5 bases and J dropped 3 bases, with 8 bases sitting between them. CDR3 amino acids: CASSAQGYNEQFF. The CDR3, as DNA: TGTGCCAGCAGTGCACAGGGCTACAATGAGCAGTTCTTC.

This clone was seen a single time. The chain links TRBV6-2 or TRBV6-3 to TRBJ2-7; 8 bases fit TRBD1. V lost 4 bases and J lost 4; bases outside the gene matches: 3. Germline V gives CDR1 MNHEY, CDR2 SVGEGT. CDR3 length: 13 amino acids. The CDR3 reads CASSSNRGYEQYF. DNA of the CDR3: TGTGCCAGCAGTTCCAACAGGGGGTACGAGCAGTACTTC.

In its sample, this clone was seen a few times. V is TRBV18 and J is TRBJ1-4; D ambiguous. Germline CDR1 KGHSH, CDR2 LQKENI. The CDR3 has 16 residues. Trimming took 2 bases from V and 3 from J, leaving 13 bases between them. CDR3 bases: TGTGCCAGCTCACCATCTGGAGGGATTGCTAATGAAAAACTGTTTTTT. It codes for CASSPSGGIANEKLFF. The full variable domain, with the rest looked up from reference TRBV18 and TRBJ1-4, is NAGVMQNPRHLVRRRGQEARLRCSPMKGHSHVYWYRQLPEEGLKFMVYLQKENIIDESGMPKERFSAEFPKEGPSILRIQQVVRGDSAAYFCASSPSGGIANEKLFFGSGTQLSVL.

V and J are TRBV4-2 and TRBJ1-2; 7 nucleotides line up with TRBD1. With V trimmed by 4 bases and J by 2 bases, 4 bases remained unmatched. Germline V gene lookup returns CDR1 LGHNA and CDR2 YNFKEQ. This CDR3 spans 14 amino acids. CDR3 in DNA: TGTGCCAGCAGCCCAACAGGGGTGAACTATGGCTACACCTTC. It encodes CASSPTGVNYGYTF.